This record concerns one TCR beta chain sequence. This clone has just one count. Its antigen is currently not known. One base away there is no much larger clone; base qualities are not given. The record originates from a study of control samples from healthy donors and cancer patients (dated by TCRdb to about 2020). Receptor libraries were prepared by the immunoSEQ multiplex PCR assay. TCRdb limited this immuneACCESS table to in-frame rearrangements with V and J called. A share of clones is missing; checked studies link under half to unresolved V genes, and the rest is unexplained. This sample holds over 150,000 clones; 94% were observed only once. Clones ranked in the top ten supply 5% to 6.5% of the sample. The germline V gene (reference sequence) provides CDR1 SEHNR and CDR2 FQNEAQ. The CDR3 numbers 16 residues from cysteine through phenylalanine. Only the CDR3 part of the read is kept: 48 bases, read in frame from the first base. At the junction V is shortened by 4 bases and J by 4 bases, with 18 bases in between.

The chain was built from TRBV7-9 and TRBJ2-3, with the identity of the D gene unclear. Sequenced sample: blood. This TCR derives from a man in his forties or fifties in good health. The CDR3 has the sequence CASSSLDHRAPDTQYF. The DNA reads TGTGCCAGCAGCTCTTTAGACCACCGGGCCCCAGATACGCAGTATTTT.